This paragraph covers one T cell receptor (beta chain) sequence. This sample is part of a study of PD-L1 blockade in urothelial cancer. V lost 0 bases and J 0 bases, leaving 6 bases between the germline ends. The V gene's germline CDR1 is LNHNV and CDR2 YYDKDF (reference sequence). The CDR3 is 14 amino acids. TCRdb's copy holds only in-frame clones and misses some; the assay was immunoSEQ multiplex PCR. The table records over 45,000 clones, around 84% of them present only once. The sequence derives from a man in his fifties or sixties with urothelial cancer. The gene calls are TRBV15 and TRBJ2-7; no reliable D call. This specimen was PBMCs, taken around atezolizumab (anti-PD-L1) treatment. In nucleotides, the CDR3 is TGTGCCACCAGCAGAGAGGGCAGCTCCTACGAGCAGTACTTC. Its protein product is CATSREGSSYEQYF. Variable domain in full (rest from reference TRBV15 and TRBJ2-7): DAMVIQNPRYQVTQFGKPVTLSCSQTLNHNVMYWYQQKSSQAPKLLFHYYDKDFNNEADTPDNFQSRRPNTSFCFLDIRSPGLGDTAMYLCATSREGSSYEQYFGPGTRLTVT.